The rows below give T cell receptor beta chains drawn from one sample of a study of blood T cells in healthy people across ages. TCRdb ran MiXCR on the 5' RACE reads and lists one entry per CDR3 protein. The data show nearly 1 million distinct CDR3 sequences, just over 50% seen once. Material for sequencing was blood. Every receptor here comes from an older woman in good health. The CDR3 runs from the conserved cysteine through the conserved F or W. The D gene is left open where the match is weak. The size entry is marked missing in some rows and otherwise reads once, few, many or a size class.

TRBJ2-5,.,TRBV3-1,.,TGTGCCAGCAGCCAAATATCGCCCAATGAGCAGTACTTC,CASSQISPNEQYF
TRBJ2-3,.,TRBV7-8,few,TGTGCCAGCAGCTTATTTCTAGGCGGCGTCGATACGCAGTATTTT,CASSLFLGGVDTQYF
TRBJ2-3,.,TRBV20-1,.,TGCAGTGCTAGAGATTGGGGCGGCAGCACAGATACGCAGTATTTT,CSARDWGGSTDTQYF
TRBJ1-2,.,TRBV7-2,.,TGTGCCAGCAGCTTAGCGGCCTTTTCATCGCTTGGCTACACCTTC,CASSLAAFSSLGYTF
TRBJ2-7,TRBD2,TRBV4-1,few,TGCGCCAGCAGCCAACAAAGTGGGGTTATTCGGGGGGGAAGCCCTTATTACTACGAGCAGTACTTC,CASSQQSGVIRGGSPYYYEQYF
TRBJ2-1,TRBD1,TRBV9,.,TGTGCCAGCAGCGCAGCGTCCCGGGACAGAAATGAGCAGTTCTTC,CASSAASRDRNEQFF
TRBJ2-5,.,TRBV5-1,few,TGCGCCAGCAGCTTCGCCCGGGGAGGTCTCGAGACCCAGTACTTC,CASSFARGGLETQYF
TRBJ2-1,TRBD2,TRBV20-1,.,TGCAGTGCTTTGACAGGGGGCTTTACTAGCGGGAGGGGGGGCAATGAGCAGTTCTTC,CSALTGGFTSGRGGNEQFF
TRBJ2-1,.,TRBV12-3/TRBV12-4,.,TGTGCCAGCAGTACGGGGGCTGTTGAGCAGTTCTTC,CASSTGAVEQFF
TRBJ2-3,.,TRBV20-1,few,TGCAGCGGGAGCGGACAGAGCACAGATACGCAGTATTTT,CSGSGQSTDTQYF
TRBJ2-7,TRBD2,TRBV10-3,few,TGTGCCATCAGTGAGAAAGAATTGGCGACTAGCGGGAGGAGCTCCTACGAGCAGTACTTC,CAISEKELATSGRSSYEQYF
TRBJ1-4,.,TRBV7-2,.,TGTGCCAGCAGCTTAGCTGGGGAGACCGAAAAACTGTTTTTT,CASSLAGETEKLFF
TRBJ2-3,.,TRBV20-1,.,TGCAGTGCTGCAAACTCAGGGGCAGGGGGGAACACAGATACGCAGTATTTT,CSAANSGAGGNTDTQYF
TRBJ2-7,TRBD1,TRBV4-1,few,TGCGCCAGCACCTCGGATAAGCTGGGACAGGGATCCTACGAGCAGTACTTC,CASTSDKLGQGSYEQYF
TRBJ2-3,TRBD2,TRBV5-5,.,TGTGCCAGCAGCCACCGGGGGGGGATAGATACGCAGTATTTT,CASSHRGGIDTQYF
TRBJ2-1,TRBD2,TRBV20-1,.,TGCAGTGCACGGACTAGCGGGTCCGGGCTAAATGAGCAGTTCTTC,CSARTSGSGLNEQFF
TRBJ2-5,.,TRBV28,.,TGTGCCAGCAGACCCCACATAGGGATTAATGAGCAGTACTTC,CASRPHIGINEQYF
TRBJ1-2,.,TRBV6-5,many,TGTGCCAGCAGTGTTACAGTGGACTATGGCTACACCTTC,CASSVTVDYGYTF
TRBJ2-1,TRBD2,TRBV6-5,.,TGTGCCAGCAGCCTAGCGGAGGGTTTCTACAATGAGCAGTTCTTC,CASSLAEGFYNEQFF
TRBJ2-7,.,TRBV6-5,.,TGTGCCAGCAGTTACTCCCGGGCCCAGGGCGGCTACGAGCAGTACTTC,CASSYSRAQGGYEQYF
TRBJ2-1,TRBD2,TRBV20-1,.,TGCAGTGCTAGAGTCTTAGCGGGAGTATCCTACAATGAGCAGTTCTTC,CSARVLAGVSYNEQFF
TRBJ2-4,.,TRBV2,.,TGTGCCAGCAACCCCCTAGCCAAAAACATTCAGTACTTC,CASNPLAKNIQYF
TRBJ2-1,TRBD1,TRBV7-9,.,TGTGCCAGCAGCCCAGACAGGGGGGAATCCTGCAATGAGCAGTTCTTC,CASSPDRGESCNEQFF
TRBJ1-6,.,TRBV6-1,.,TGTGCCAGCAGCCGACGGGAGGTCTCGGGGTCACCCCTCCACTTT,CASSRREVSGSPLHF
TRBJ2-5,TRBD1,TRBV6-6,few,TGTGCCAGCAACCCCCGGGACAGGGGGAAAGAGACCCAGTACTTC,CASNPRDRGKETQYF
TRBJ2-7,TRBD1,TRBV5-1,.,TGCGCCAGCAGCTTTATCCCGGGACAGCCCTACGAGCAGTACTTC,CASSFIPGQPYEQYF
TRBJ2-3,TRBD1,TRBV6-5,.,TGTGCCAGCAGCCCCACCGGGACAGGGGGTTCAGATACGCAGTATTTT,CASSPTGTGGSDTQYF
TRBJ2-7,.,TRBV15,few,TGTGCCACCAGCAGAGATCCCGCGTCCGGGATGCCCTACGAGCAGTACTTC,CATSRDPASGMPYEQYF
TRBJ1-6,.,TRBV12-3/TRBV12-4,.,TGTGCCAGCAGTTCGGTTTTCCTCAATTCACCCCTCCACTTT,CASSSVFLNSPLHF
TRBJ2-7,.,TRBV10-3,.,TGTGCCATCAGTGAGTCCGGATCTGCCGGGGAGGAGCAGTACTTC,CAISESGSAGEEQYF
TRBJ2-7,TRBD2,TRBV4-1,few,TGCGCCAGCTCTTCCGGGACTAGTCTCTTCTACGAGCAGTACTTC,CASSSGTSLFYEQYF
TRBJ2-5,.,TRBV2,few,TGTGGGGTAGCAGAACTTTTTCGAGAGACCCAGTACTTC,CGVAELFRETQYF
TRBJ1-4,TRBD1,TRBV2,.,TGTGCCAGCAGTCCCAGACAGGGACCTAATGAAAAACTGTTTTTT,CASSPRQGPNEKLFF
TRBJ2-7,TRBD1,TRBV28,.,TGTGCCAGCAGTCGGTGGGGACAGGGGGCAGGGTCCTACGAGCAGTACTTC,CASSRWGQGAGSYEQYF
TRBJ2-7,.,TRBV5-6,.,TGTGCCAGCAGAATAGGGGGTTTAAACTACGAGCAGTACTTC,CASRIGGLNYEQYF
TRBJ2-7,TRBD2,TRBV12-3/TRBV12-4,.,TGTGCCAGCAGCCCCTCGGGCGGGAGCTTGGGGGAGCAGTACTTC,CASSPSGGSLGEQYF
TRBJ1-1,.,TRBV4-1,.,TGCGCCAGCAGCCAAGGGATTAGCGGGGGGCTCACTGAAGCTTTCTTT,CASSQGISGGLTEAFF
TRBJ2-1,.,TRBV4-1,.,TGCGCCAGCAGCCGTACCCGGGTCCCGATCCTCTATGAGCAGTTCTTC,CASSRTRVPILYEQFF
TRBJ2-5,.,TRBV20-1,few,TGCAGTGCCCCTGCCCTTTCGAATCCCCAAGAGACCCAGTACTTC,CSAPALSNPQETQYF
TRBJ2-3,TRBD2,TRBV6-5,once,TGTGCCAGCCGAGGACTAGCGGGACCAGATACGCAGTATTTT,CASRGLAGPDTQYF
TRBJ2-5,.,TRBV28,.,TGTGCCAGCAGCTACGGGATTAACCAAGAGACCCAGTACTTC,CASSYGINQETQYF
TRBJ1-2,TRBD1,TRBV7-3,few,TGTGCCAGCAGCCCTTCGACAGGGAGCGTATATGGCTACACCTTC,CASSPSTGSVYGYTF
TRBJ2-1,.,TRBV11-2,.,TGTGCCAGCAGCTTTGTAGCGCAGACACAGTTCTTC,CASSFVAQTQFF
TRBJ2-5,TRBD2,TRBV4-1,.,TGCGCCAGCAGCCATCCCTCCGGGACTAGCGTAGAGACCCAGTACTTC,CASSHPSGTSVETQYF
TRBJ2-3,.,TRBV28,.,TGTGCCACCGGGGCTAGCCTAACCAGTACGCAGTATTTT,CATGASLTSTQYF
TRBJ2-1,.,TRBV20-1,.,TGCAGTGCTAGTAGGGACCGGTACAATGAGCAGTTCTTC,CSASRDRYNEQFF
TRBJ1-4,.,TRBV14,few,TGTGCCAGCAGCCAAGATCCGCGGAGGACGTTTTTT,CASSQDPRRTFF
TRBJ1-2,.,TRBV12-3/TRBV12-4,.,TGTGCCAGCAGTTTAGAGTCAGGGAATGTGCGCTACACCTTC,CASSLESGNVRYTF
TRBJ2-3,TRBD2,TRBV7-2,.,TGTGCCAGCAGCTGGATGAGCGGGAGAAGCACAGATACGCAGTATTTT,CASSWMSGRSTDTQYF
TRBJ2-5,.,TRBV20-1,.,TGCAGTGCTAGAGTCCCAGGGGTCCCAGAGACCCAGTACTTC,CSARVPGVPETQYF
TRBJ2-1,TRBD1,TRBV20-1,.,TGCAGTGCCCCGGGACAGTACAATGAGCAGTTCTTC,CSAPGQYNEQFF
TRBJ2-7,.,TRBV29-1,few,TGCAGCGTTGAAGATCGTGGGGGGCCCAACGAGCAGTACTTC,CSVEDRGGPNEQYF
TRBJ2-7,.,TRBV28,.,TGTGCCAGCAGTGCGGGACCGATGTCCTACGAGCAGTACTTC,CASSAGPMSYEQYF
TRBJ2-1,.,TRBV20-1,few,TGCAGTGCTAGTGGGCCGCGGGACATCTACAATGAGCAGTTCTTC,CSASGPRDIYNEQFF
TRBJ1-1,.,TRBV5-1,.,TGCGCCAGCATGTGGGGGGCGAACACTGAAGCTTTCTTT,CASMWGANTEAFF